A single sample is the source of the 3 T cell receptor beta chains below, sequenced in a study of blood T cell repertoires in COVID-19. Clones were sequenced by immunoSEQ multiplex PCR, and TCRdb holds only the in-frame ones, with some missing. The sample lists around 250,000 clones, approximately 86% occurring once. Specimen: PBMCs or T cells enriched from blood (not recorded which). Every receptor here comes from a woman between 45 and 65 years old who had recovered from COVID-19.

The rearrangement links TRBV6-6 to TRBJ1-5; 11 nucleotides align to TRBD1. The ends lost 5 bases at V and 6 bases at J; junction bases unmatched: 6. CDR1 MNHNY and CDR2 SVGAGI come from the germline V gene (reference sequence). The CDR3 sequence is 15 residues long. The DNA for the CDR3 is TGTGCCAGCAGTCCCGGACAGGGGGCGGGTCAGCCCCAGCATTTT. It translates to CASSPGQGAGQPQHF.

The rearrangement links TRBV5-1 to TRBJ2-1; possibly TRBD1 for D (5 bases). Germline CDR1 reads SGHRS; CDR2 reads YFSETQ. V lost 1 base and J 6 bases, leaving 14 bases between the germline ends. The CDR3 has 15 amino acids. The CDR3 is CASSLTIVGRNEQFF. CDR3 coding DNA: TGCGCCAGCAGCTTGACGATCGTGGGGCGCAATGAGCAGTTCTTC. Full variable domain (rest looked up from reference TRBV5-1 and TRBJ2-1): KAGVTQTPRYLIKTRGQQVTLSCSPISGHRSVSWYQQTPGQGLQFLFEYFSETQRNKGNFPGRFSGRQFSNSRSEMNVSTLELGDSALYLCASSLTIVGRNEQFFGPGTRLTVL.

V is TRBV28 and J is TRBJ1-5; D is ambiguous. CDR1 is MDHEN and CDR2 is SYDVKM in the germline V gene. V dropped 2 bases and J dropped 0 bases, with 8 bases sitting between them. This CDR3 is 15 amino acids long. The CDR3 DNA sequence: TGTGCCAGCAGTTTAGGACTGTATAGCAATCAGCCCCAGCATTTT. It translates to CASSLGLYSNQPQHF. Full variable domain (missing parts from reference TRBV28 and TRBJ1-5): DVKVTQSSRYLVKRTGEKVFLECVQDMDHENMFWYRQDPGLGLRLIYFSYDVKMKEKGDIPEGYSVSREKKERFSLILESASTNQTSMYLCASSLGLYSNQPQHFGDGTRLSIL.